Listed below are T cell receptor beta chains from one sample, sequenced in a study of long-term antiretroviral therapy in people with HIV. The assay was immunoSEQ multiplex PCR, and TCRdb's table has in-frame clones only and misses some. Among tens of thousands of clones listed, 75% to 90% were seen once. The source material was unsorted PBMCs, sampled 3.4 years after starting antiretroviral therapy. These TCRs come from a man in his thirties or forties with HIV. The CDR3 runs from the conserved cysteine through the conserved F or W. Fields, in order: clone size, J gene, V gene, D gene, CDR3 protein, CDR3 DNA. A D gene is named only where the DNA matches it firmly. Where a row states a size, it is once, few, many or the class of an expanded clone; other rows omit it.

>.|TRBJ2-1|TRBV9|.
CASSPWGGHGYEQFF
TGTGCCAGCAGCCCCTGGGGGGGGCACGGGTATGAGCAGTTCTTC
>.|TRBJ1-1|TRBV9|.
CASSVGVLGSTEAFF
TGTGCCAGCAGCGTAGGGGTTTTGGGATCCACTGAAGCTTTCTTT
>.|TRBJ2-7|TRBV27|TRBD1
CASGRSGTDYEQYF
TGTGCCAGCGGCAGGTCCGGGACAGACTACGAGCAGTACTTC
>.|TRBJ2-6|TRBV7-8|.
CASTPGGRGANVLTF
TGTGCCAGCACCCCTGGGGGCCGTGGGGCCAACGTCCTGACTTTC
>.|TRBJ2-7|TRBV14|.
CASSQDLDTYEQYF
TGTGCCAGCAGCCAAGATTTGGATACCTACGAGCAGTACTTC
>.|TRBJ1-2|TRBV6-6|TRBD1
CATAGTDTRLGYGYTF
TGTGCCACCGCCGGGACAGACACCCGTTTGGGCTATGGCTACACCTTC
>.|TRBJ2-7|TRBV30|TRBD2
CAWNGLAREQYF
TGTGCCTGGAACGGACTAGCCCGCGAGCAGTACTTC
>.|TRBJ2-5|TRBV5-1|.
CASSLRGDQETQYF
TGCGCCAGCAGCCTACGGGGAGACCAGGAGACCCAGTACTTC
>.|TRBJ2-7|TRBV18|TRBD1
CASSQTGVNYEQYF
TGTGCCAGCTCACAGACAGGGGTGAACTACGAGCAGTACTTC
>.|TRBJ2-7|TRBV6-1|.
CASSEGLSYEQYF
TGTGCCAGCAGTGAGGGTCTCAGCTACGAGCAGTACTTC
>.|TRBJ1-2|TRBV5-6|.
CASSLLSGSDGYTF
TGTGCCAGCAGCTTGTTATCGGGGTCGGATGGCTACACCTTC
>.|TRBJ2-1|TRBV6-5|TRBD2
CASRLSGSDEQFF
TGTGCCAGCAGGCTTAGCGGGAGTGATGAGCAGTTCTTC
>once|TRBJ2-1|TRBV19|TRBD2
CASSIDLASGAYNEQFF
TGTGCCAGTAGTATAGATCTGGCTAGCGGAGCGTACAATGAGCAGTTCTTC
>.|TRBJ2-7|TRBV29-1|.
CSGKDGPYEQYF
TGCAGCGGGAAGGACGGCCCCTACGAGCAGTACTTC
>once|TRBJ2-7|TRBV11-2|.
CASRISGAGSYEQYF
TGTGCCAGCAGGATTAGCGGCGCAGGCTCCTACGAGCAGTACTTC
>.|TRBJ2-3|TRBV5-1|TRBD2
CASSSSGGLALTRGTDTQYF
TGCGCCAGCAGCTCTTCCGGTGGACTAGCATTAACCCGGGGCACAGATACGCAGTATTTT
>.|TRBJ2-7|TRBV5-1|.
CASSWDGDEQYF
TGCGCCAGCAGCTGGGATGGGGACGAGCAGTACTTC
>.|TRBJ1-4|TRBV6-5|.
CASSYARGHANEKLFF
TGTGCCAGCAGTTACGCCAGGGGACATGCTAATGAAAAACTGTTTTTT
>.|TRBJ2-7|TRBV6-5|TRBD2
CASSYAPSGRNYEQYF
TGTGCCAGCAGTTACGCCCCTAGCGGGAGAAACTACGAGCAGTACTTC
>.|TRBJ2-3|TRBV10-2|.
CASSESVGSWFPTDTQYF
TGCGCCAGCAGTGAGTCGGTCGGGAGTTGGTTTCCCACAGATACGCAGTATTTT
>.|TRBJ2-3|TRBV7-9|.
CASSFFPPDTQYF
TGTGCCAGCAGCTTTTTCCCCCCAGATACGCAGTATTTT
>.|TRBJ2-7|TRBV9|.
CASSVGGGGSYEQYF
TGTGCCAGCAGCGTAGGTGGTGGAGGGAGCTACGAGCAGTACTTC
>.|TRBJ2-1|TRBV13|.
CASSTGLFSNNEQFF
TGTGCCAGCAGCACCGGACTCTTCTCAAACAATGAGCAGTTCTTC
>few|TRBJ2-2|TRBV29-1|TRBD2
CSVSSGRNTGELFF
TGCAGCGTTAGTAGCGGGCGAAACACCGGGGAGCTGTTTTTT
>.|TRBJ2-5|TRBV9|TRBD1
CASSVTGGRETQYF
TGTGCCAGCAGCGTAACAGGGGGTCGAGAGACCCAGTACTTC
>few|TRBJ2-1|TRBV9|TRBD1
CASSAGTGTNEQFF
TGTGCCAGCAGCGCGGGGACAGGGACCAATGAGCAGTTCTTC
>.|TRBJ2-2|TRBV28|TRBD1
CASSQRGRVTGELFF
TGTGCCAGCAGCCAAAGGGGGCGCGTCACCGGGGAGCTGTTTTTT
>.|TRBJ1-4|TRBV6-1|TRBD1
CATQYTGTGNEKLFF
TGTGCCACCCAATATACCGGGACAGGGAATGAAAAACTGTTTTTT
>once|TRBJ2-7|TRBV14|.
CASSQDRQAYEQYF
TGTGCCAGCAGCCAAGATCGTCAGGCCTACGAGCAGTACTTC
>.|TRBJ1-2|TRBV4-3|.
CASSSRATGIYGYTF
TGCGCCAGCAGCTCCCGGGCCACAGGGATCTATGGCTACACCTTC
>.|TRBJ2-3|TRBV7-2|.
CASSLAWAGGGRDTQYF
TGTGCCAGCAGCTTAGCGTGGGCTGGCGGGGGCAGGGATACGCAGTATTTT
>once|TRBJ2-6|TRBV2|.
CASRSGANVLTF
TGTGCCAGCCGATCTGGGGCCAACGTCCTGACTTTC